The 25 T cell receptor beta chains listed next were all sequenced from one sample in a study of shared clonotypes between healthy human individuals. Profiling relied on immunoSEQ multiplex PCR, and the TCRdb table lists in-frame clones only, not all of them. The sample carries 330,000 or so clones, 70% to 75% recorded once. Material for sequencing was memory CD4+ T cells sorted from blood. The subset: CD45RA-negative fraction. The source of these receptors is a man aged 25-45 years in good health.

V gene TRBV5-6 combines with J gene TRBJ1-2, with D possibly being TRBD1 (6 bases). The V gene's germline CDR1 is SGHDT and CDR2 YYEEEE. The CDR3 runs 14 residues. Trimming took off 4 bases at V and 8 bases at J, with 18 bases between the two ends. The CDR3: CASSETGFLEGYTF. The CDR3 DNA reads as TGTGCCAGCAGCGAAACAGGGTTTTTGGAGGGCTACACCTTC.

This chain joins TRBV5-4 and TRBJ2-2, with 12 bases matching TRBD1. Germline trimming cut 4 bases from V and 7 bases from J; bases unmatched to any gene: 8. Germline V gene lookup returns CDR1 SGHNT and CDR2 YYREEE (reference sequence). This CDR3 region has 16 residues. The CDR3 spells CASSIPGQGASGELFF. The CDR3 nucleotides are TGTGCCAGCAGCATTCCGGGACAGGGGGCTAGCGGGGAGCTGTTTTTT.

V is TRBV5-1 and J is TRBJ2-3; 9 bases match TRBD1. Looked up from germline, CDR1 is SGHRS and CDR2 is YFSETQ. Unmatched junction bases numbered 9, after V lost 4 bases and J lost 0 bases. The CDR3 totals 17 residues. In DNA form, the CDR3 reads TGCGCCAGCAGCACGGGACAGGGAGGTCGGAGCACAGATACGCAGTATTTT. The encoded protein is CASSTGQGGRSTDTQYF.

The V call is TRBV19, the J call TRBJ2-5; either TRBD1 or TRBD2 may fit D (7 bases each). The CDR3 runs to 15 residues. V was pared by 1 base and J by 5 bases, with 14 bases between. The germline CDR1 and CDR2 sequences are LNHDA and SQIVND (reference sequence). This chain's CDR3 is CASSIAGGAGETQYF. In nucleotides, the CDR3 is TGTGCCAGTAGTATAGCAGGGGGGGCCGGGGAGACCCAGTACTTC. Combining the CDR3 with reference TRBV19 and TRBJ2-5 gives the whole variable domain DGGITQSPKYLFRKEGQNVTLSCEQNLNHDAMYWYRQDPGQGLRLIYYSQIVNDFQKGDIAEGYSVSREKKESFPLTVTSAQKNPTAFYLCASSIAGGAGETQYFGPGTRLLVL.

The rearrangement joins TRBV13 to TRBJ2-2, with a tentative D call TRBD1 (6 bases). V gave up 6 bases and J gave up 2 bases, with 19 bases separating them. This CDR3 has 17 residues. Germline CDR1 is PRHDT and CDR2 is FYEKMQ (reference sequence). The CDR3 region has the DNA TGTGCCAGCAGTCCTCCCGACAGGCGCGCTAACACCGGGGAGCTGTTTTTT. The encoded protein is CASSPPDRRANTGELFF.

The V gene is TRBV6-6, the J gene TRBJ2-1; D ambiguous. The CDR3 has 12 residues. CDR1 is MNHNY and CDR2 is SVGAGI in the germline V gene (reference sequence). Trimming took 7 bases from V and 3 from J, leaving 7 bases between them. The CDR3 spells CASNQNYNEQFF. In DNA, the CDR3 is TGTGCCAGCAATCAGAACTACAATGAGCAGTTCTTC.

The chain links TRBV6-1 to TRBJ1-2, with D possibly being TRBD1 (5 bases). The V end was cut by 6 bases, the J end by 4 bases, with 18 bases between. The V gene's germline CDR1 is MNHNS and CDR2 SASEGT. The CDR3 runs 15 residues. The CDR3 DNA reads TGTGCCAGCAGCGACACTTGGGGCAGGACCTATGGCTACACCTTC. Protein sequence: CASSDTWGRTYGYTF.

CDR3 DNA sequence: TGTGCCAGCAGCGGAAGTACCGGGGGTAATGAAAAACTGTTTTTT. Its protein is CASSGSTGGNEKLFF. The V call is TRBV9, the J call TRBJ1-4; D might be TRBD1 (5 bases). V was pared by 3 bases and J by 4 bases, with 13 bases between. CDR1 is SGDLS and CDR2 is YYNGEE in the germline V gene. The CDR3 sequence is 15 residues long.

DNA of the CDR3: TGTGCCAGCAGCTTGCAGGGGGTGGATGAGCAGTTCTTC. Protein product: CASSLQGVDEQFF. The V gene is TRBV5-4, the J gene TRBJ2-1; 7 nucleotides line up with TRBD1. After removal of 1 base from V and 8 bases from J, the junction contained 3 bases not matched to a gene. CDR1 is SGHNT and CDR2 is YYREEE in the germline V gene (reference sequence). The CDR3 loop spans 13 amino acids.

The chain is built from TRBV18 and TRBJ1-6; no clear D. Germline values: CDR1 KGHSH, CDR2 LQKENI. The length of the CDR3 is 15 residues. Trimming removed 4 bases from V and 9 bases from J, with 16 bases in between. CDR3 nucleotide sequence: TGTGCCAGCTCACTCGGAGGACCTACGTCTTCACCCCTCCACTTT. Its protein is CASSLGGPTSSPLHF.

The chain carries TRBV7-8 and TRBJ2-2; 9 nucleotides match TRBD1. The V and J ends lost 5 bases and 6 bases, in that order; junction bases with no gene match: 7. The CDR3 length is 15 residues. Per germline, CDR1 SGHVS and CDR2 FQNEAQ. The CDR3 loop reads CASSARDRASGELFF. CDR3 nucleotides: TGTGCCAGCAGCGCCCGGGACAGGGCTTCCGGGGAGCTGTTTTTT.

The V call is TRBV14, the J call TRBJ2-1; TRBD1 aligns across 10 bases. CDR1 is SGHDN and CDR2 is FVKESK in the germline V gene. Unmatched junction bases numbered 6, after V lost 1 base and J lost 9 bases. CDR3 length: 15 residues. CDR3: CASSQGDRGRGEQFF. Here the CDR3 DNA reads TGTGCCAGCAGCCAAGGGGACAGGGGTCGAGGTGAGCAGTTCTTC.

This clone was found once. The chain recombines TRBV5-4 with TRBJ2-5; D gene unclear. Germline V gives CDR1 SGHNT, CDR2 YYREEE (reference sequence). The CDR3 runs 12 residues. With 1 base removed from V and 5 bases from J, the gap between germline ends came to 6 bases. The CDR3 spells CASSLQMETQYF. In DNA form, the CDR3 reads TGTGCCAGCAGCTTGCAGATGGAGACCCAGTACTTC. The entire variable domain, with the rest obtained from reference TRBV5-4 and TRBJ2-5, is as follows: ETGVTQSPTHLIKTRGQQVTLRCSSQSGHNTVSWYQQALGQGPQFIFQYYREEENGRGNFPPRFSGLQFPNYSSELNVNALELDDSALYLCASSLQMETQYFGPGTRLLVL.

This clone has only one observation. The chain has TRBV2 and TRBJ1-1, with 7 bases aligning to TRBD1. Germline lookup yields CDR1 SNHLY and CDR2 FYNNEI. CDR3 length: 13 residues. Trimming at V came to 6 bases and at J to 7 bases, leaving 8 bases not matched to a gene. CDR3 in DNA: TGTGCCAGCAGAGAATTACAGGGGCATGAAGCTTTCTTT. Residues: CASRELQGHEAFF.

The V and J genes are TRBV29-1 and TRBJ2-4; perhaps TRBD1 as D (5 bases). V was shortened by 3 bases and J by 1 base, with 7 bases between the two germline ends. CDR3 size: 13 residues. CDR1 and CDR2 (germline): SQVTM, ANQGSEA. The CDR3 is CSVEGQAKNIQYF. The CDR3 DNA reads TGCAGCGTTGAGGGGCAGGCCAAAAACATTCAGTACTTC.

CDR3 DNA: TGTGCCAGCAGCTTCGACTTCCAAGAGACCCAGTACTTC. Translation gives CASSFDFQETQYF. The chain carries TRBV5-6 and TRBJ2-5, with unresolved D. This CDR3 region has 13 residues. The V end was cut by 2 bases, the J end by 1 base, with 6 bases between. The V gene's germline CDR1 is SGHDT and CDR2 YYEEEE.

The rearrangement links TRBV6-1 to TRBJ1-6, with unresolved D. Germline V gives CDR1 MNHNS, CDR2 SASEGT. The germline V and J ends were trimmed by 3 bases and 0 bases, with 9 bases remaining between them. The CDR3 length is 16 residues. CDR3 coding DNA: TGTGCCAGCAGTGACATGGGGAGCTCCTATAATTCACCCCTCCACTTT. Its protein is CASSDMGSSYNSPLHF.

This clone was counted a single time. The chain recombines TRBV5-1 with TRBJ2-1; 8 bases agree with TRBD2. V was pared by 6 bases and J by 7 bases, with 12 bases of the junction left unmatched. CDR3 length: 15 amino acids. Germline loops: CDR1 SGHRS, CDR2 YFSETQ. Here the CDR3 reads CASISLAGTTNEQFF. As DNA, the CDR3 is TGCGCCAGCATCTCGCTAGCGGGTACCACGAATGAGCAGTTCTTC.

Points on this clone: With a much larger clone just one base away, this may be a read error. The same CDR3 also results from other DNA sequences found in this sample. The chain has TRBV7-9 and TRBJ2-1; maybe TRBD1 (5 bases). The V gene's germline CDR1 is SEHNR and CDR2 FQNEAQ (reference sequence). There are 13 residues in the CDR3. V was clipped by 1 base and J by 4 bases, with 5 bases between them. The DNA for the CDR3 is TGTGCCAGCAGCTTAGGACAGTACAATGAGCAGTTCTTC. Its translation: CASSLGQYNEQFF.

This chain joins TRBV6-5 and TRBJ2-3, with 10 nucleotides matching TRBD2. CDR1 MNHEY and CDR2 SVGAGI come from the germline V gene. This CDR3 contains 15 residues. V trimming: 7 bases; J trimming: 1 base; junction bases outside the gene matches: 5. This chain's CDR3 is CASNFGLAGTDTQYF. The CDR3 DNA reads as TGTGCCAGCAACTTTGGACTAGCGGGCACAGATACGCAGTATTTT.

The rearrangement links TRBV6-1 to TRBJ2-1, with 10 bases aligning to TRBD2. CDR1 and CDR2 (germline): MNHNS, SASEGT. Unmatched junction bases numbered 7, after V lost 1 base and J lost 7 bases. The CDR3 runs to 16 residues. CDR3 DNA sequence: TGTGCCAGCAGTGAAGGTCCTAGCGGGAGATTTAATGAGCAGTTCTTC. It is translated as CASSEGPSGRFNEQFF.

This clone was detected only a few times. V is TRBV27 and J is TRBJ2-2; 7 bases line up with TRBD1. This CDR3 is built from 13 residues. V was pared by 6 bases and J by 5 bases, with 3 bases of the junction left unmatched. Germline CDR1 MNHEY, CDR2 SMNVEV (reference sequence). The CDR3 DNA is TGTGCCAGCAGAATACAGGGGACCGGGGAGCTGTTTTTT. Its translation is CASRIQGTGELFF.

V and J are TRBV5-6 and TRBJ1-5; D not certain. The CDR3 is 12 amino acids. Deletions cut 1 base from V and 6 bases from J, with 5 bases between. CDR1 and CDR2 (germline): SGHDT, YYEEEE. The CDR3 nucleotides read TGTGCCAGCAGCTTGAAGGCTCAGCCCCAGCATTTT. Protein product: CASSLKAQPQHF.

This sequence joins TRBV28 and TRBJ1-5; D not resolved. Trimming removed 3 bases from V and 5 bases from J, with 5 bases in between. The germline V gene encodes CDR1 MDHEN and CDR2 SYDVKM. The CDR3 is made up of 12 amino acids. In nucleotides, the CDR3 is TGTGCCAGCAGTTTGTGGTATCAGCCCCAGCATTTT. Translated, it gives CASSLWYQPQHF.

The chain couples TRBV30 to TRBJ2-5; D unclear. This CDR3 has 14 amino acids. V lost 0 bases and J lost 4, with 12 bases in between. CDR1 is GTSNPN, CDR2 SVGIG, per germline (reference sequence). The CDR3 nucleotides read TGTGCCTGGAGTGTTCAAGGCCTCCGAGAGACCCAGTACTTC. As protein: CAWSVQGLRETQYF.